This TCR beta chain was captured by sequencing in a study of cytomegalovirus exposure and HLA in healthy donors. Whole-study context: Early release data held about 92 million unique TCRs from HLA-typed donors. Points from the study as a whole: The presence/absence work took it that sequencing depth was about the same across donors. Under in vitro conditions, three CMV-associated chains were confirmed as specific for CMV antigens.

Researchers ran the PCR with 60 Vbeta and 13 Jbeta primers. Here immunoSEQ multiplex PCR was the method, and the copy in TCRdb shows in-frame clones only, minus some. Counted here are under 200,000 clones, 80% to 90% occurring once; the ten biggest clones make up almost 9.5%. This CDR3 has 15 residues. V was cut by 9 bases and J by 3 bases, with 20 bases left in between. Germline loops: CDR1 LNHDA, CDR2 SQIVND (reference sequence). On this clone itself: Its antigen is currently unknown.

This chain links TRBV19 with TRBJ1-1; possible D gene TRBD1, 6 bases. The sequence came from a man between 18 and 29 years old in good health and CMV-seropositive. Sequenced: PBMCs. This CDR3 is CASGWVGGLYTEAFF. In DNA form, the CDR3 reads TGTGCCAGCGGTTGGGTGGGGGGGCTGTACACTGAAGCTTTCTTT.